These T cell receptor beta chains were read from a single sample in a study of PD-1 blockade in classical Hodgkin lymphoma. Repertoires were generated with immunoSEQ multiplex PCR, while TCRdb's copy carries only in-frame clones and drops some. The repertoire holds 10,000 or so clones, with 76% as singletons. The specimen was peripheral blood mononuclear cells (PBMCs), collected at baseline. The receptors stem from a human donor with classical Hodgkin lymphoma. CDR3s include the opening cysteine and the closing phenylalanine or tryptophan. Fields, in order: V gene, CDR3 length, D gene, J gene, clone size, CDR3 protein, CDR3 DNA. D genes are given only for firm matches. The size of a clone is reported for some rows only, either as once, few or many, or as a class for expanded clones.

v_gene: TRBV14
len: 14
d_gene: .
j_gene: TRBJ1-2
abundance: .
CDR3aa: CASSAIGQSYGYTF
CDR3nt: TGTGCCAGCAGCGCGATTGGACAGAGCTATGGCTACACCTTC

v_gene: TRBV6-5
len: 14
d_gene: .
j_gene: TRBJ1-5
abundance: .
CDR3aa: CASRRRQVVEPQHF
CDR3nt: TGTGCCAGCAGGAGGCGGCAGGTGGTTGAGCCCCAGCATTTT

v_gene: TRBV6-9
len: 13
d_gene: .
j_gene: TRBJ2-1
abundance: .
CDR3aa: CASSYSTINEQFF
CDR3nt: TGTGCCAGCAGTTACTCGACAATCAATGAGCAGTTCTTC

v_gene: TRBV6-5
len: 14
d_gene: TRBD2
j_gene: TRBJ2-7
abundance: once
CDR3aa: CASRPGLDRHEQYF
CDR3nt: TGTGCCAGCAGGCCGGGACTAGATAGGCACGAGCAGTACTTC

v_gene: TRBV4-1
len: 16
d_gene: .
j_gene: TRBJ2-6
abundance: .
CDR3aa: CASSHKRFSGANVLTF
CDR3nt: TGCGCCAGCAGCCATAAGCGGTTCTCTGGGGCCAACGTCCTGACTTTC

v_gene: TRBV5-8
len: 15
d_gene: .
j_gene: TRBJ2-2
abundance: .
CDR3aa: CASTLAPGVAGELFF
CDR3nt: TGTGCCAGCACATTAGCCCCGGGAGTCGCCGGGGAGCTGTTTTTT

v_gene: TRBV6-6
len: 14
d_gene: TRBD1
j_gene: TRBJ1-2
abundance: .
CDR3aa: CASSYSGTVYGYTF
CDR3nt: TGTGCCAGCAGTTACAGCGGGACAGTCTATGGCTACACCTTC

v_gene: TRBV18
len: 13
d_gene: .
j_gene: TRBJ2-7
abundance: .
CDR3aa: CASSPRTDYEQYF
CDR3nt: TGTGCCAGCTCACCACGGACAGACTACGAGCAGTACTTC

v_gene: TRBV9
len: 13
d_gene: TRBD2
j_gene: TRBJ2-7
abundance: .
CDR3aa: CASSVGGSYEQYF
CDR3nt: TGTGCCAGCAGCGTGGGGGGGTCCTACGAGCAGTACTTC

v_gene: TRBV5-4
len: 14
d_gene: .
j_gene: TRBJ1-1
abundance: .
CDR3aa: CASSGRGYGTEAFF
CDR3nt: TGTGCCAGCAGCGGCAGGGGTTACGGGACTGAAGCTTTCTTT

v_gene: TRBV5-1
len: 11
d_gene: .
j_gene: TRBJ2-7
abundance: .
CDR3aa: CASSLGREQYF
CDR3nt: TGCGCCAGCAGCTTGGGGCGAGAGCAGTACTTC

v_gene: TRBV19
len: 15
d_gene: TRBD1
j_gene: TRBJ2-2
abundance: .
CDR3aa: CASSIQGALTGELFF
CDR3nt: TGTGCCAGTAGTATACAGGGGGCCCTGACCGGGGAGCTGTTTTTT

v_gene: TRBV30
len: 13
d_gene: .
j_gene: TRBJ2-3
abundance: .
CDR3aa: CAWSWLPQDTQYF
CDR3nt: TGTGCCTGGAGTTGGCTGCCCCAAGATACGCAGTATTTT

v_gene: TRBV18
len: 16
d_gene: TRBD2
j_gene: TRBJ2-7
abundance: .
CDR3aa: CASSLTPGTIEDEQYF
CDR3nt: TGTGCCAGCTCACTGACTCCTGGGACTATTGAAGATGAGCAGTACTTC

v_gene: TRBV10-1
len: 15
d_gene: .
j_gene: TRBJ1-4
abundance: few
CDR3aa: CASSQDAGSNEKLFF
CDR3nt: TGCGCCAGCAGTCAAGACGCGGGATCAAATGAAAAACTGTTTTTT

v_gene: TRBV21-1
len: 16
d_gene: .
j_gene: TRBJ2-5
abundance: .
CDR3aa: CASSKDWGRNQETQYF
CDR3nt: TGTGCCAGCAGCAAAGATTGGGGAAGGAACCAAGAGACCCAGTACTTC

v_gene: TRBV28
len: 11
d_gene: .
j_gene: TRBJ2-7
abundance: .
CDR3aa: CASSFSREQYF
CDR3nt: TGTGCCAGCAGTTTTAGCCGGGAGCAGTACTTC

v_gene: TRBV9
len: 16
d_gene: .
j_gene: TRBJ2-3
abundance: .
CDR3aa: CASSVVGGASTDTQYF
CDR3nt: TGTGCCAGCAGCGTAGTTGGGGGAGCCAGCACAGATACGCAGTATTTT

v_gene: TRBV9
len: 16
d_gene: TRBD2
j_gene: TRBJ2-2
abundance: few
CDR3aa: CASSVVPSGSSGELFF
CDR3nt: TGTGCCAGCAGCGTAGTACCTAGCGGGAGCTCCGGGGAGCTGTTTTTT

v_gene: TRBV18
len: 15
d_gene: .
j_gene: TRBJ1-1
abundance: few
CDR3aa: CASSPTLGQNTEAFF
CDR3nt: TGTGCCAGCTCACCCACGCTGGGACAGAACACTGAAGCTTTCTTT

v_gene: TRBV2
len: 13
d_gene: .
j_gene: TRBJ1-1
abundance: .
CDR3aa: CASSDRAYTEAFF
CDR3nt: TGTGCCAGCAGTGATCGGGCCTACACTGAAGCTTTCTTT

v_gene: TRBV5-1
len: 18
d_gene: .
j_gene: TRBJ2-5
abundance: .
CDR3aa: CASSLDLYGRRDSGTQYF
CDR3nt: TGCGCCAGCAGCTTGGATTTATACGGTAGGAGGGACTCAGGGACCCAGTACTTC

v_gene: TRBV19
len: 15
d_gene: .
j_gene: TRBJ2-1
abundance: few
CDR3aa: CASKQGLSSYNEQFF
CDR3nt: TGTGCCAGTAAACAGGGACTAAGCTCCTACAATGAGCAGTTCTTC

v_gene: TRBV2
len: 16
d_gene: .
j_gene: TRBJ1-5
abundance: .
CDR3aa: CASSERGTVGNQPQHF
CDR3nt: TGTGCCAGCAGTGAGCGGGGCACCGTTGGCAATCAGCCCCAGCATTTT

v_gene: TRBV29-1
len: 11
d_gene: TRBD1
j_gene: TRBJ1-2
abundance: .
CDR3aa: CSVGQGYGYTF
CDR3nt: TGCAGCGTTGGACAGGGCTATGGCTACACCTTC

v_gene: TRBV29-1
len: 13
d_gene: TRBD2
j_gene: TRBJ2-7
abundance: .
CDR3aa: CSVKTSTSYEQYF
CDR3nt: TGCAGCGTTAAGACTAGCACCTCCTACGAGCAGTACTTC

v_gene: TRBV11-3
len: 18
d_gene: TRBD2
j_gene: TRBJ2-3
abundance: .
CDR3aa: CASSLDGTSGSSTDTQYF
CDR3nt: TGTGCCAGCAGCTTAGATGGGACTAGCGGGTCCAGCACAGATACGCAGTATTTT

v_gene: TRBV5-1
len: 13
d_gene: .
j_gene: TRBJ2-1
abundance: few
CDR3aa: CASSLLLSNEQFF
CDR3nt: TGTGCCAGCAGCTTGCTATTGAGCAATGAGCAGTTCTTC

v_gene: TRBV10-1
len: 15
d_gene: TRBD1
j_gene: TRBJ2-1
abundance: .
CDR3aa: CASSDQQGVGNEQFF
CDR3nt: TGCGCCAGCAGTGATCAACAGGGGGTAGGGAATGAGCAGTTCTTC

v_gene: TRBV6-1
len: 15
d_gene: .
j_gene: TRBJ1-2
abundance: once
CDR3aa: CASSEVAGYNYGYTF
CDR3nt: TGTGCCAGCAGTGAAGTGGCAGGGTATAACTATGGCTACACCTTC

v_gene: TRBV18
len: 18
d_gene: TRBD1
j_gene: TRBJ1-5
abundance: .
CDR3aa: CASSSRPLTGDGHQPQHF
CDR3nt: TGTGCCAGCTCATCCAGGCCTCTTACAGGGGACGGCCATCAGCCCCAGCATTTT

v_gene: TRBV2
len: 15
d_gene: .
j_gene: TRBJ2-5
abundance: .
CDR3aa: CASSGGPGAGETQYF
CDR3nt: TGTGCCAGCAGTGGGGGCCCCGGGGCCGGAGAGACCCAGTACTTC

v_gene: TRBV5-1
len: 13
d_gene: .
j_gene: TRBJ2-1
abundance: once
CDR3aa: CASRAVRHNEQFF
CDR3nt: TGCGCCAGCCGCGCGGTCAGGCACAATGAGCAGTTCTTC

v_gene: TRBV5-1
len: 14
d_gene: TRBD2
j_gene: TRBJ2-1
abundance: .
CDR3aa: CASSRTSGRNEQFF
CDR3nt: TGCGCCAGCAGCCGGACTAGCGGGAGGAATGAGCAGTTCTTC

v_gene: TRBV5-1
len: 16
d_gene: TRBD1
j_gene: TRBJ2-3
abundance: .
CDR3aa: CASSWWGTGGTDTQYF
CDR3nt: TGCGCCAGCAGCTGGTGGGGGACAGGGGGCACAGATACGCAGTATTTT

v_gene: TRBV6-5
len: 15
d_gene: .
j_gene: TRBJ2-1
abundance: once
CDR3aa: CASSYFWEIDNEQFF
CDR3nt: TGTGCCAGCAGTTACTTCTGGGAGATAGACAATGAGCAGTTCTTC

v_gene: TRBV18
len: 16
d_gene: TRBD2
j_gene: TRBJ2-2
abundance: .
CDR3aa: CASSPPNSGGTGELFF
CDR3nt: TGTGCCAGCTCACCACCGAATAGCGGGGGCACCGGGGAGCTGTTTTTT

v_gene: TRBV6-5
len: 14
d_gene: TRBD1
j_gene: TRBJ2-7
abundance: .
CDR3aa: CASMVQGSSYEQYF
CDR3nt: TGTGCCAGCATGGTACAGGGGAGCTCCTACGAGCAGTACTTC

v_gene: TRBV25-1
len: 14
d_gene: TRBD1
j_gene: TRBJ2-5
abundance: .
CDR3aa: CASSDTRGLETQYF
CDR3nt: TGTGCCAGCAGTGATACCAGGGGGCTGGAGACCCAGTACTTC

v_gene: TRBV5-4
len: 16
d_gene: TRBD2
j_gene: TRBJ2-2
abundance: .
CDR3aa: CASSPRTSGGTGELFF
CDR3nt: TGTGCCAGCAGCCCTCGGACTAGCGGCGGTACCGGGGAGCTGTTTTTT

v_gene: TRBV5-1
len: 13
d_gene: .
j_gene: TRBJ2-1
abundance: .
CDR3aa: CASSSPSGNEQFF
CDR3nt: TGCGCCAGCAGCTCCCCCTCGGGCAATGAGCAGTTCTTC